Listed below are T cell receptor beta chains from one sample, sequenced in a study of blood T cells in healthy people across ages. Each CDR3 protein is one row after TCRdb ran MiXCR on the 5' RACE reads. This repertoire shows 1.4 million to 1.5 million distinct CDR3 sequences, approximately 38% found once; its top ten account for roughly 7.9%. The specimen sequenced was blood. All receptors come from a woman aged 18-29 years in good health. Each CDR3 is given with its conserved first and last residue. The order of the fields is D gene, V gene, J gene, clone size, CDR3 DNA, CDR3 protein. D genes are given only for firm matches. Size values are once, few and many counts, or a class for expanded clones, and some rows have none.

>TRBD2|TRBV20-1|TRBJ2-7|.
TGCAGTGCTCCGGGACTAGCCTTTATCTACGAGCAGTACTTC
CSAPGLAFIYEQYF
>.|TRBV18|TRBJ1-1|.
TGTGCCAGCTCCGAGGGGGGTATGGGGAACACTGAAGCTTTCTTT
CASSEGGMGNTEAFF
>.|TRBV3-1|TRBJ1-5|.
TGTGCCAGCAGCCACGCTGGACCTAGCAATCAGCCCCAGCATTTT
CASSHAGPSNQPQHF
>.|TRBV20-1|TRBJ2-7|.
TGCAGTGCACAAAAGAAAGGACTCCTTCCCGACGAGCAGTACTTC
CSAQKKGLLPDEQYF
>TRBD2|TRBV24-1|TRBJ2-5|.
TGTGCCACCAGTGCCCAGGGACTAACGGGAGCCAATGAGCAGTACTTC
CATSAQGLTGANEQYF
>TRBD1|TRBV29-1|TRBJ2-4|.
TGCAGCGTTGAACCCCTCTGGACAGGGGGACTAGCCAAAAACATTCAGTACTTC
CSVEPLWTGGLAKNIQYF
>.|TRBV11-2|TRBJ2-7|.
TGTGCGAGTGTGGGGCTAGGTACAGCCGCCACAGGCTACGAGCAGTACTTC
CASVGLGTAATGYEQYF
>.|TRBV29-1|TRBJ2-7|.
TGCAGCGTTGGGGGGTCCACTAGCAAGGGGTTCAGCTACGAGCAGTACTTC
CSVGGSTSKGFSYEQYF
>.|TRBV25-1|TRBJ1-2|few
TGTGCCAGCAGTGCAACGGGGACCTATGGCTACACCTTC
CASSATGTYGYTF
>.|TRBV20-1|TRBJ2-1|few
TGCAGTGGGAGCTCCTACAATGAGCAGTTCTTC
CSGSSYNEQFF
>.|TRBV18|TRBJ2-7|few
TGTGCCAGCTCACCCGGACAGAGCCCCTACGAGCAGTACTTC
CASSPGQSPYEQYF
>.|TRBV7-2|TRBJ2-5|.
TGTGCCAGCGTCCGGGGGGCCGGAGAGACCCAGTACTTC
CASVRGAGETQYF
>.|TRBV28|TRBJ1-1|.
TGTGCCAGCAGTTTGTTCGCTTGGAGGTTTGAGAACACTGAAGCTTTCTTT
CASSLFAWRFENTEAFF
>.|TRBV2|TRBJ1-6|.
TGTGCCAGCAGTATGGGGCAGGGTGCTAACTCACCCCTCCACTTT
CASSMGQGANSPLHF
>TRBD2|TRBV10-3|TRBJ2-2|once
TGTGCCATCAGGGATAGCGGGAGGGCCGGTACCGGGGAGCTGTTTTTT
CAIRDSGRAGTGELFF
>.|TRBV11-2|TRBJ1-2|.
TGTGCCAGCAGCCCCCGGACAGCAGATGGCTACACCTTC
CASSPRTADGYTF
>.|TRBV4-1|TRBJ1-2|.
TGCGCCAGCAGCCAACCCACACCCGAGTGGAACTATGGCTACACCTTC
CASSQPTPEWNYGYTF
>.|TRBV4-1|TRBJ2-1|few
TGCGCCAGCAGCCAAGAGTTGGGGGAGGCGTCCAATGAGCAGTTCTTC
CASSQELGEASNEQFF
>TRBD2|TRBV28|TRBJ2-7|.
TGTGCCAGCAGTTTAAGGCTAGCGGGGGGTCTTACCAGCTCCTACGAGCAGTACTTC
CASSLRLAGGLTSSYEQYF
>.|TRBV5-6|TRBJ1-2|few
TGTGCCAGCAGCTTCGGACTACTTGGCTATGGCTACACCTTC
CASSFGLLGYGYTF
>TRBD1|TRBV5-6|TRBJ2-3|.
TGTGCCAGCAGCTTCGGGACAGGGGTTTTTGGCACAGATACGCAGTATTTT
CASSFGTGVFGTDTQYF
>.|TRBV18|TRBJ2-5|few
TGTGCCAGCTCACCACCGGCGTACCAAGAGACCCAGTACTTC
CASSPPAYQETQYF
>TRBD1|TRBV10-1|TRBJ1-1|few
TGCGCCAGCGGGCGGACAGGGGATATCGCTGAAGCTTTCTTT
CASGRTGDIAEAFF
>.|TRBV20-1|TRBJ2-7|few
TGCAGTGCTAGAGATCAGGGTATTAGCGATGAGCAGTACTTC
CSARDQGISDEQYF
>TRBD1|TRBV6-5|TRBJ2-1|.
TGTGCCGGCAGGCCCGAAAGAGACAGGGGAAATGAGCAGTTCTTC
CAGRPERDRGNEQFF
>TRBD1|TRBV12-3/TRBV12-4|TRBJ2-7|few
TGTGCCAGCACCCGGACAGGGGTGTACGAGCAGTACTTC
CASTRTGVYEQYF
>.|TRBV7-2|TRBJ2-1|.
TGTGCCAGCAGCTTAGCCCCCTTGGCGGCATACAATGAGCAGTTCTTC
CASSLAPLAAYNEQFF
>TRBD2|TRBV27|TRBJ2-3|.
TGTGCCAGCAGCACCTCCTGGGGAGCGGGGCTCACAGATACGCAGTATTTT
CASSTSWGAGLTDTQYF
>TRBD1|TRBV20-1|TRBJ1-5|few
TGCAGTGCTAGAAGTCCGGGACAGGGAGGACAGCCCCAGCATTTT
CSARSPGQGGQPQHF
>.|TRBV7-9|TRBJ1-2|.
TGTGCCAGCAGCTTAGAACAGTCCTTACGTGGCTACACCTTC
CASSLEQSLRGYTF
>TRBD2|TRBV2|TRBJ2-3|.
TGTGCCAGCAGTGAAAGCCGGGGGGGGCCAAAGACAGATACGCAGTATTTT
CASSESRGGPKTDTQYF
>.|TRBV6-1|TRBJ1-1|.
TGTGCCAGCAGAATGGACGGTAACACTGAAGCTTTCTTT
CASRMDGNTEAFF
>.|TRBV20-1|TRBJ2-7|few
TGCAGTGCCCTGGACGGAGATCTGCCCTACGAGCAGTACTTC
CSALDGDLPYEQYF
>.|TRBV7-6|TRBJ2-7|few
TGTGCCAGCAGCGCACGGGGATCCGGCCCCTACGAGCAGTACTTC
CASSARGSGPYEQYF
>.|TRBV7-9|TRBJ2-1|.
TGTGCCAGCAGCTTAGGTCGCCTTCATGGGGGTGAGCAGTTCTTC
CASSLGRLHGGEQFF
>.|TRBV29-1|TRBJ2-1|few
TGCAGCGTTGATCAGGGGTCCAAAGTCGCTGAGCAGTTCTTC
CSVDQGSKVAEQFF
>.|TRBV29-1|TRBJ2-1|many
TGCAGCGTTGAATCGGGGCAGGGGCTGAACAATGAGCAGTTCTTC
CSVESGQGLNNEQFF
>TRBD1|TRBV6-1|TRBJ2-1|.
TGTGCCATAAACAGGGGGCACACTGAGCAGTTCTTC
CAINRGHTEQFF
>.|TRBV29-1|TRBJ1-2|many
TGCAGCGTTTCAGCGTGGGACACATCGCGTCAGGGCTATGGCTACACCTTC
CSVSAWDTSRQGYGYTF
>.|TRBV14|TRBJ1-2|.
TGTGCCAGCAGCCCCGGCCGGTCAGAGAGCTATGGCTACACCTTC
CASSPGRSESYGYTF
>TRBD2|TRBV5-1|TRBJ2-1|.
TGCGCCAGCAGCCATCGGGAGGGTGAGCAGTTCTTC
CASSHREGEQFF
>.|TRBV7-6|TRBJ1-2|few
TGTGCCAGCAGCTTATTTGTGGAGGGGATTAACTATGGCTACACCTTC
CASSLFVEGINYGYTF
>.|TRBV20-1|TRBJ2-7|few
TGCAGTGCTAGAACCGCCGACGCGAGGTCGAGGTACGAGCAGTACTTC
CSARTADARSRYEQYF
>TRBD1|TRBV29-1|TRBJ1-2|few
TGCAGCGTTGCCCCGGACAGGGACTATGGCTACACCTTC
CSVAPDRDYGYTF
>TRBD2|TRBV9|TRBJ2-1|.
TGTGCCAGCAGCGTCGACCCGAGGACTAGTTACAATGAGCAGTTCTTC
CASSVDPRTSYNEQFF
>.|TRBV7-2|TRBJ2-3|few
TGTGCCAGCACCTCCTTGGGACCGGTGGGCGATACGCAGTATTTT
CASTSLGPVGDTQYF
>.|TRBV5-1|TRBJ2-1|few
TGCGCCAGCACCGAGGGGGGTTACAATGAGCAGTTCTTC
CASTEGGYNEQFF
>TRBD2|TRBV20-1|TRBJ2-3|.
TGCAGTGCTAGAGATCGAGCTTGGCTCTCTTGGCGGGAGCGGGCAAAAGATACGCAGTATTTT
CSARDRAWLSWRERAKDTQYF
>TRBD2|TRBV6-6|TRBJ2-7|.
TGTGCCAGCAGTTACTCCGGGGGGATCCACGAGCAGTACTTC
CASSYSGGIHEQYF
>.|TRBV5-1|TRBJ1-1|few
TGCGCCAGCAGCTTGGGTCCTTCAATGAACACTGAAGCTTTCTTT
CASSLGPSMNTEAFF
>TRBD2|TRBV5-1|TRBJ2-3|.
TGCGCCGGCAGCGTAACTAGCGGGGGCACAGATACGCAGTATTTT
CAGSVTSGGTDTQYF
>.|TRBV3-1|TRBJ2-1|.
TGTGCCAGCAGCCGGGACATGGGGGCCAATGAGCAGTTCTTC
CASSRDMGANEQFF